The 8 T cell receptor beta chains below come from one sample, sequenced in a study of blood T cells in healthy people across ages. Through a sample-barcoded 5' primer and a J-beta primer mix, a second PCR was run for roughly 6 to 11 cycles. TCRdb re-called the 5' RACE reads with MiXCR, one entry per CDR3 protein. The sample shows 2 million or so distinct CDR3 sequences, around 48% of them seen only once. Sequencing input: blood. The receptors were gathered from a woman in her forties in good health.

This clonotype was picked up a small number of times. The chain carries TRBV5-1 and TRBJ2-7, with TRBD1 identical over 10 bases. The V gene end was trimmed by 3 bases and the J gene end by 3 bases; junction bases not matched to a gene: 6. Germline CDR1 SGHRS, CDR2 YFSETQ. This CDR3 comprises 15 residues. The CDR3 loop is CASSYSTGGDYEQYF. In nucleotides, the CDR3 is TGCGCCAGCAGCTACTCGACAGGGGGCGACTACGAGCAGTACTTC.

This clonotype was seen a handful of times. The rearrangement joins TRBV29-1 to TRBJ2-7, with 7 bases fitting TRBD2. V lost 4 bases and J lost 7; bases outside the gene matches: 10. The germline V gene encodes CDR1 SQVTM and CDR2 ANQGSEA. This CDR3 comprises 13 residues. CDR3 region: CSVVGAGTGEQYF. The CDR3 coding sequence is TGCAGCGTTGTAGGAGCGGGGACGGGTGAGCAGTACTTC.

The V call is TRBV28, the J call TRBJ2-4, with no clear D. The length of the CDR3 is 15 residues. Trimming shortened V by 2 bases and J by 2 bases, and 10 bases separated the two germline ends. Per the germline V gene, CDR1 is MDHEN and CDR2 is SYDVKM. CDR3 in amino acids: CASSLSTRPKNIQYF. CDR3 coding DNA: TGTGCCAGCAGTTTAAGCACAAGGCCCAAAAACATTCAGTACTTC.

This clonotype has at least ten counts. The chain couples TRBV20-1 to TRBJ2-5; 10 positions agree with TRBD2. In germline, CDR1 is DFQATT, CDR2 SNEGSKA (reference sequence). The CDR3 has 17 amino acids. V was pared by 0 bases and J by 3 bases, with 10 bases of the junction left unmatched. The CDR3 DNA sequence: TGCAGTGCTAGAGATAATTTCTGGACTAGCGGAAAAGAGACCCAGTACTTC. It specifies CSARDNFWTSGKETQYF.

This clonotype was found a few times. This chain connects TRBV12-3 or TRBV12-4 to TRBJ1-2; a possible D gene is TRBD1 (6 bases). The length of the CDR3 is 17 residues. V was cut by 7 bases and J by 0 bases, with 21 bases left in between. The CDR3, as DNA: TGTGCCAGCACCAGGACAGCGACTTTAAGTTCTAACTATGGCTACACCTTC. Translating gives CASTRTATLSSNYGYTF.

This clonotype turned up a few times. V and J are TRBV28 and TRBJ2-5; possible D gene TRBD2, 6 bases. Germline V gene sequence: CDR1 MDHEN, CDR2 SYDVKM. There are 13 residues in the CDR3. Trimming left V 5 bases short and J 7 bases short, with 14 bases between. The chain's CDR3 is CASSPIAVWTQYF. DNA for the CDR3: TGTGCCAGCAGTCCTATAGCGGTATGGACCCAGTACTTC.

The genes are TRBV6-2 or TRBV6-3 and TRBJ2-5, with D maybe TRBD1 (6 bases). CDR3 length: 16 amino acids. Between the trimmed V and J ends, which lost 2 bases and 0 bases, there was a span of 13 bases. CDR1 MNHEY and CDR2 SVGEGT come from the germline V gene. CDR3 sequence: CASSYGQLVYQETQYF. In DNA, the CDR3 is TGTGCCAGCAGTTACGGACAGTTAGTTTACCAAGAGACCCAGTACTTC.

The rearrangement uses TRBV4-3 and TRBJ2-5, with D hard to call. V dropped 1 base and J dropped 5 bases, with 14 bases sitting between them. This CDR3 contains 15 residues. Per germline, CDR1 LGHNA and CDR2 YSLEER. The CDR3 DNA reads TGCGCCAGCAGCCAAGGGCTAGGAGTGGGTGAGACCCAGTACTTC. Encoded protein: CASSQGLGVGETQYF.